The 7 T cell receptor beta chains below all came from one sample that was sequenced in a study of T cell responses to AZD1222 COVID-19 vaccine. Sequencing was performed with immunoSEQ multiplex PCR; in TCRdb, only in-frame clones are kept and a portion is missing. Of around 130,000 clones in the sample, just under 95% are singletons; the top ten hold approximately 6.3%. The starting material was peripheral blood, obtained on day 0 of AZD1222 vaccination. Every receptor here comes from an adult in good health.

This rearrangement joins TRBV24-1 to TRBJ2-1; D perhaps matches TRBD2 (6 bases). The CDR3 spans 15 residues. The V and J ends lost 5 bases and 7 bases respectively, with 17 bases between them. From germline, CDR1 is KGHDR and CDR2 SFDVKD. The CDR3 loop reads CATSGASARGNEQFF. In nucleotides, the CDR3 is TGTGCCACCAGTGGGGCTAGCGCCCGGGGTAATGAGCAGTTCTTC.

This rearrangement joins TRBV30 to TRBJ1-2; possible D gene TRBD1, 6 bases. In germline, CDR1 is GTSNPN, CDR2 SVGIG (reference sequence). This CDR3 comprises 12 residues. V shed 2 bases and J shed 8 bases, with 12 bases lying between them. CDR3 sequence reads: CAWSPGAKGYTF. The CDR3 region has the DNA TGTGCCTGGAGTCCGGGGGCCAAGGGCTACACCTTC.

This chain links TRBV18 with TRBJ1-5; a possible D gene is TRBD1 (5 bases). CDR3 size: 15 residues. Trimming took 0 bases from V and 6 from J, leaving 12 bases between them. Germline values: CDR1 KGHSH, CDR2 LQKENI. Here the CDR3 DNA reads TGTGCCAGCTCACCACCAGGGGAACGGAGTCAGCCCCAGCATTTT. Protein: CASSPPGERSQPQHF.

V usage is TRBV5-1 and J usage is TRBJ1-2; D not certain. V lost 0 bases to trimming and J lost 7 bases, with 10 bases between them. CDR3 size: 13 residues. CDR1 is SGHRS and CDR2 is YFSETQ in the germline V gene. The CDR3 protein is CASSLERGSGYTF. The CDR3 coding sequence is TGCGCCAGCAGCTTGGAGCGGGGAAGTGGCTACACCTTC.

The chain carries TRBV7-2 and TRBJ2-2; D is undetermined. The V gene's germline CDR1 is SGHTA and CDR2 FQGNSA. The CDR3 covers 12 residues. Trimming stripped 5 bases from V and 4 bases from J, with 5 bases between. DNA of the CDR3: TGTGCCAGCAGCCCCTTCACCGGGGAGCTGTTTTTT. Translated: CASSPFTGELFF. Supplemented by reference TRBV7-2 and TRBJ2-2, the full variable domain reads GAGVSQSPSNKVTEKGKDVELRCDPISGHTALYWYRQSLGQGLEFLIYFQGNSAPDKSGLPSDRFSAERTGGSVSTLTIQRTQQEDSAVYLCASSPFTGELFFGEGSRLTVL.

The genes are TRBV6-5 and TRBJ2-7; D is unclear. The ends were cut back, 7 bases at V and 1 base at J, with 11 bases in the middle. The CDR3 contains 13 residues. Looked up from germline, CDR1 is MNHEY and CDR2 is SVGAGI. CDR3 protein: CASMQDPSYEQYF. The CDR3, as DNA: TGTGCCAGCATGCAGGATCCATCCTACGAGCAGTACTTC.

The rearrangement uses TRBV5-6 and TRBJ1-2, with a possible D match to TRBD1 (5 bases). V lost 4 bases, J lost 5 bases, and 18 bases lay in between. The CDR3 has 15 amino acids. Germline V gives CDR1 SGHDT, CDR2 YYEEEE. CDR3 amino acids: CASSPLRAGGYGYTF. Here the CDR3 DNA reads TGTGCCAGCAGCCCCCTTCGGGCGGGGGGGTATGGCTACACCTTC.